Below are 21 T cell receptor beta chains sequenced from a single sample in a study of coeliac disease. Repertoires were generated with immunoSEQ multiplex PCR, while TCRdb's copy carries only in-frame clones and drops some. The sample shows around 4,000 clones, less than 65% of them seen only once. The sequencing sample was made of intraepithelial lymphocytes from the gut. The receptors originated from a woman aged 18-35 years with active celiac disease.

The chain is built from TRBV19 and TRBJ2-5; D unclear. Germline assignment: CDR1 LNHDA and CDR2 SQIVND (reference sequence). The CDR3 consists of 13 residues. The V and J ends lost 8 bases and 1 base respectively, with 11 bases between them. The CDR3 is CASARIIQETQYF. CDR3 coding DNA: TGTGCCAGTGCCAGAATAATCCAAGAGACCCAGTACTTC. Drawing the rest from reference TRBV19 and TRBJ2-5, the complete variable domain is DGGITQSPKYLFRKEGQNVTLSCEQNLNHDAMYWYRQDPGQGLRLIYYSQIVNDFQKGDIAEGYSVSREKKESFPLTVTSAQKNPTAFYLCASARIIQETQYFGPGTRLLVL.

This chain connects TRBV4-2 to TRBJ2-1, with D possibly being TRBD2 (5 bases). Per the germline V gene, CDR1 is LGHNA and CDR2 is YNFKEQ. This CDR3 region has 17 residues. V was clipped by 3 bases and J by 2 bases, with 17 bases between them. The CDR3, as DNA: TGTGCCAGCAGCCACCAAGACGGAGCGGCCCCCTACAATGAGCAGTTCTTC. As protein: CASSHQDGAAPYNEQFF.

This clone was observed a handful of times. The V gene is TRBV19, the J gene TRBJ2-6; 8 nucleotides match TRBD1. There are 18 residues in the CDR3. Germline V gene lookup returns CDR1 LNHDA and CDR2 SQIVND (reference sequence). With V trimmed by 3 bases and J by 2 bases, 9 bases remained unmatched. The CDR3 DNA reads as TGTGCCAGTAGTATCCCGGACAGGGTACCCGCTGGGGCCAACGTCCTGACTTTC. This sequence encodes CASSIPDRVPAGANVLTF.

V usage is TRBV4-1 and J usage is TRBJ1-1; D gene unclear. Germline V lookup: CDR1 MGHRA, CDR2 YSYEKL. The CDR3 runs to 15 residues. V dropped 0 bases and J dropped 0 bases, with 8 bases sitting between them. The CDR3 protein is CASSQDWPLNTEAFF. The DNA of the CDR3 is TGCGCCAGCAGCCAAGATTGGCCGTTGAACACTGAAGCTTTCTTT.

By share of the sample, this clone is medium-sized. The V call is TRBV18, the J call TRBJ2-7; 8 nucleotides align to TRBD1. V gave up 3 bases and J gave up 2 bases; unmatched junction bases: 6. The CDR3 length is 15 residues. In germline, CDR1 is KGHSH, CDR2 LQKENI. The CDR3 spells CASSPDETGAYEQYF. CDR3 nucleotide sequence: TGTGCCAGCTCACCTGACGAGACAGGGGCCTACGAGCAGTACTTC.

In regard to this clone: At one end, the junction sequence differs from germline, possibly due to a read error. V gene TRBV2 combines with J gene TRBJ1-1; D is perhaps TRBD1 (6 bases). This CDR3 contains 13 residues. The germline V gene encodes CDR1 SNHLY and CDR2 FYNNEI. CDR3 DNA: TGTGCCAGCAAGGGGGAGGGGAACTCTGAAGCTTTCTTT. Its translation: CASKGEGNSEAFF.

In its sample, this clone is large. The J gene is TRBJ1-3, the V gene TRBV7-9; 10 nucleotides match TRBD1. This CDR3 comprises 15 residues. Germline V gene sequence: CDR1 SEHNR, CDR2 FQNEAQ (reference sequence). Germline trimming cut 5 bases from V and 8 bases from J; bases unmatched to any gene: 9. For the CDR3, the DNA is TGTGCCAGCAGCCCCAGGGACAGGGGTTTATACACCATATATTTT. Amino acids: CASSPRDRGLYTIYF.

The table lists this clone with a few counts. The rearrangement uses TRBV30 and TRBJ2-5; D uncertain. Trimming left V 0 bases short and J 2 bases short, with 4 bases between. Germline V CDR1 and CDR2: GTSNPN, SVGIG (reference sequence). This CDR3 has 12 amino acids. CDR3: CAWSVPQETQYF. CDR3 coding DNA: TGTGCCTGGAGTGTCCCGCAAGAGACCCAGTACTTC.

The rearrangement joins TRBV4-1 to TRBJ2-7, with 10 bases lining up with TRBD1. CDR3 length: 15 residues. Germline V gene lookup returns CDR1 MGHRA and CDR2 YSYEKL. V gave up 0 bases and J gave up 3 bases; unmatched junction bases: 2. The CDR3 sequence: CASSQDRDRGYEQYF. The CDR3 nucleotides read TGCGCCAGCAGCCAAGATAGGGACAGGGGCTACGAGCAGTACTTC.

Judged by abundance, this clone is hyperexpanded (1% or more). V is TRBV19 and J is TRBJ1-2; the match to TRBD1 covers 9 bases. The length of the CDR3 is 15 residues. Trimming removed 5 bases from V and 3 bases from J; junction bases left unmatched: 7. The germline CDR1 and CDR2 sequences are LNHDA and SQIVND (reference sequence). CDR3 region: CASSPGTGMDYGYTF. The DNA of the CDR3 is TGTGCCAGTAGTCCCGGGACAGGGATGGACTATGGCTACACCTTC.

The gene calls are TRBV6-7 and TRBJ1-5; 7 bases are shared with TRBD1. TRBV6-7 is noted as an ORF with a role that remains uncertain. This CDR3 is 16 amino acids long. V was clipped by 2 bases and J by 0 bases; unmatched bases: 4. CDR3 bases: TGTGCCAGCAGTTACCGGGGACAGTCTAGCAATCAGCCCCAGCATTTT. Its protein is CASSYRGQSSNQPQHF.

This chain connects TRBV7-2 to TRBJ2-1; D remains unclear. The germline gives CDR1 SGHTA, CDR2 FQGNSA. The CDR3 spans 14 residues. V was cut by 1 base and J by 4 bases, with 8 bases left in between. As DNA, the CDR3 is TGTGCCAGCAGCTTAGTGAGTTCTTACAATGAGCAGTTCTTC. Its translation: CASSLVSSYNEQFF.

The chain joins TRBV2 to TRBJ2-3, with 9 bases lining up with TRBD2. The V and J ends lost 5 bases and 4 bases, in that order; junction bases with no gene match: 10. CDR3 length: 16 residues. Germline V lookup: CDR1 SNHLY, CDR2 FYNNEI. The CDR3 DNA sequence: TGTGCCAGCAGTCTCCGGGGTAGCGGGGGCGCAGATACGCAGTATTTT. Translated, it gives CASSLRGSGGADTQYF.

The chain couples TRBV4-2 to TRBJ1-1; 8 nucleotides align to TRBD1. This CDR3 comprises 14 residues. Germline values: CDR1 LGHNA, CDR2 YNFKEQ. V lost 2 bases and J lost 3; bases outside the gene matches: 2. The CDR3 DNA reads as TGTGCCAGCAGCCAACCGACAGGGGACACTGAAGCTTTCTTT. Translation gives CASSQPTGDTEAFF.

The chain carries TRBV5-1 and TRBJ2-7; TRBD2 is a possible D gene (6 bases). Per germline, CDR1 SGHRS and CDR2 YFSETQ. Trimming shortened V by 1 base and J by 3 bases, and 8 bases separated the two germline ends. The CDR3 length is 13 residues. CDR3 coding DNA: TGCGCCAGCAGCTTGTGGCGGGACTACGAGCAGTACTTC. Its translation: CASSLWRDYEQYF. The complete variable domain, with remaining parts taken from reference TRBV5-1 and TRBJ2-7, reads KAGVTQTPRYLIKTRGQQVTLSCSPISGHRSVSWYQQTPGQGLQFLFEYFSETQRNKGNFPGRFSGRQFSNSRSEMNVSTLELGDSALYLCASSLWRDYEQYFGPGTRLTVT.

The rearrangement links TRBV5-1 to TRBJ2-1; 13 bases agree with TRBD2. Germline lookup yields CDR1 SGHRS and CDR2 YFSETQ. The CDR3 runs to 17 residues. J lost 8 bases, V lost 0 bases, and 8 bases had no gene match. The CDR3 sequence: CASSLEAGTSGIYEQFF. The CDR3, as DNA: TGCGCCAGCAGCTTGGAAGCGGGGACTAGCGGGATATATGAGCAGTTCTTC. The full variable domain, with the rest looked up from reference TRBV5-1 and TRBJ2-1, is KAGVTQTPRYLIKTRGQQVTLSCSPISGHRSVSWYQQTPGQGLQFLFEYFSETQRNKGNFPGRFSGRQFSNSRSEMNVSTLELGDSALYLCASSLEAGTSGIYEQFFGPGTRLTVL.

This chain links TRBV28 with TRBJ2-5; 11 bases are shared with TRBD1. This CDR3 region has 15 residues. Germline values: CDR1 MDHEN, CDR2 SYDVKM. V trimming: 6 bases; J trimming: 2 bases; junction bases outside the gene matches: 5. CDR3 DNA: TGTGCCAGCAGCGGACAGGGGGCATTTCAAGAGACCCAGTACTTC. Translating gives CASSGQGAFQETQYF.

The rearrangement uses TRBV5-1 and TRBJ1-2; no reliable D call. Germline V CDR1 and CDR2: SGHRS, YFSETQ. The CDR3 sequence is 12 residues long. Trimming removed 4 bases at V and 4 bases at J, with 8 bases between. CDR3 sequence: CASSLGVYGYTF. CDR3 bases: TGCGCCAGCAGCCTCGGGGTCTATGGCTACACCTTC.

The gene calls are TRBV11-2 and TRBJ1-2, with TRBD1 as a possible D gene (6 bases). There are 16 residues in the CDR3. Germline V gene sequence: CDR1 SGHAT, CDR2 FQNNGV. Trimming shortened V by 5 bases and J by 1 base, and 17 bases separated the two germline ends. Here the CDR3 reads CASSPGGGGLNYGYTF. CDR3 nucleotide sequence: TGTGCCAGCAGCCCCGGGGGAGGGGGGCTTAACTATGGCTACACCTTC.

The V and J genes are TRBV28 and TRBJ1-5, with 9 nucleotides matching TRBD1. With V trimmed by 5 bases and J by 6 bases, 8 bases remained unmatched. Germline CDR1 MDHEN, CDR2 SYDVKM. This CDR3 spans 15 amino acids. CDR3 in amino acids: CASSPTGGWGQPQHF. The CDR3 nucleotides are TGTGCCAGCAGTCCAACAGGGGGCTGGGGTCAGCCCCAGCATTTT.

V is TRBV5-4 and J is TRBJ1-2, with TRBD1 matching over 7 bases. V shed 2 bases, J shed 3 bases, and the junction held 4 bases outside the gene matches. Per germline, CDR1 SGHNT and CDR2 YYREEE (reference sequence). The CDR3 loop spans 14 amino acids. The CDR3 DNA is TGTGCCAGCAGCTTAGACAGGGCTGACTATGGCTACACCTTC. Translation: CASSLDRADYGYTF.